This TCR beta chain stems from a study of T-cell reconstitution after alpha-beta-depleted transplantation in children. Study-wide findings and caveats: Most T-cell counts and diversity one year after the transplant came from T cells that were newly produced.

As concerns this clonotype: No antigen is known for it.

The V end was cut by 2 bases, the J end by 5 bases, with 15 bases between. The germline V gene encodes CDR1 SGHDN and CDR2 FVKESK. The CDR3 is 15 residues long. TCRbeta library preparation incorporated unique molecular identifiers. MiXCR was run by TCRdb on the PCR reads, yielding one entry per CDR3 protein. This repertoire shows hundreds of thousands of distinct CDR3 sequences, roughly 13% found once; its top ten account for around 0.76%. The TCR sequence derives from a girl between 2 and 10 years old with congenital amegakaryocytic thrombocytopenia, due to receive a stem cell transplant. The chain carries TRBV14 and TRBJ1-2; D remains ambiguous. Sample: PBMCs, taken before TCRalphabeta/CD19-depleted stem cell transplant. CDR3 in DNA: TGTGCCAGCAGCCAATATCGCCCAGGACCTTATGGCTACACCTTC. It is translated as CASSQYRPGPYGYTF.